This T cell receptor (beta chain) was observed in a study of CD8 T cells in ankylosing spondylitis. Study results and caveats: There was a TCR beta motif, made of roughly eight highly homologous variants, that appeared characteristic of ankylosing spondylitis blood. Clones linked to disease were reported to show significant enrichment in matched ankylosing spondylitis synovial fluid.

CDR1 and CDR2 from the germline V gene are SGHRS and YFSETQ. The CDR3 extends over 15 amino acids. Trimming took off 2 bases at V and 1 base at J, with 7 bases between the two ends. Using its own MiXCR run on the 5' RACE reads, TCRdb lists one record per CDR3 protein. In the table there are about 440,000 distinct CDR3 sequences, more than 15% of which are singletons. Comments on this clonotype: Its antigen is unidentified.

The chain uses TRBV5-1 and TRBJ2-6; D gene uncertain. This clonotype was sampled from a male donor with ankylosing spondylitis. The sequencing input was blood, either unsorted or a sorted T cell fraction (not recorded which). The CDR3 here is CASSFGVSGANVLTF. As DNA, the CDR3 is TGCGCCAGCAGCTTTGGGGTTTCTGGGGCCAACGTCCTGACTTTC.